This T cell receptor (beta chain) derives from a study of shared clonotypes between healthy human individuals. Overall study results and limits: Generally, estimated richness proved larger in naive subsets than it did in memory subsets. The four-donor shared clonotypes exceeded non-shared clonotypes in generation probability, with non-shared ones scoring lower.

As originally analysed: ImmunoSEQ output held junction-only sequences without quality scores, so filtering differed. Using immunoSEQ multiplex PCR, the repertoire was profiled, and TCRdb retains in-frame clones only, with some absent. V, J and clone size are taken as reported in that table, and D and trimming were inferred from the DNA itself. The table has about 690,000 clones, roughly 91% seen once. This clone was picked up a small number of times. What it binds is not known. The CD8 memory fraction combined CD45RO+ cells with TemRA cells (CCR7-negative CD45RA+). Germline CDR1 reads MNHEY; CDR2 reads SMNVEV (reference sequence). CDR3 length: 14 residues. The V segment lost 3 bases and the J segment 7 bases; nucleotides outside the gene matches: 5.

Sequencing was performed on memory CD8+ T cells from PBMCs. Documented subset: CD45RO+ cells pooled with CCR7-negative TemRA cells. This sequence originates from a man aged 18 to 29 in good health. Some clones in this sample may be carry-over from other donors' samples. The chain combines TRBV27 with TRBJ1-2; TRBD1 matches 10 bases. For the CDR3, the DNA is TGTGCCAGCAGTTTCCGACAGGGGGCAGGTGGCTACACCTTC. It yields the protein CASSFRQGAGGYTF.